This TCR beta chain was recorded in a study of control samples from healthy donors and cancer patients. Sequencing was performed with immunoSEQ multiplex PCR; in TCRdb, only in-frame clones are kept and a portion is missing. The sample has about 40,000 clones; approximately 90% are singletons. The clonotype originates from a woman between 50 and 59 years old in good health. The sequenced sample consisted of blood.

In nucleotides, the CDR3 is TGCGCCAGCAGCCCCGAAGTCAGCACAACTAATGAAAAACTGTTTTTT. This encodes CASSPEVSTTNEKLFF. The chain uses TRBV5-1 and TRBJ1-4; the D is unclear. With 4 bases removed from V and 0 bases from J, the gap between germline ends came to 13 bases. Per germline, CDR1 SGHRS and CDR2 YFSETQ. The CDR3 runs 16 residues. The full variable domain, with the rest looked up from reference TRBV5-1 and TRBJ1-4, is KAGVTQTPRYLIKTRGQQVTLSCSPISGHRSVSWYQQTPGQGLQFLFEYFSETQRNKGNFPGRFSGRQFSNSRSEMNVSTLELGDSALYLCASSPEVSTTNEKLFFGSGTQLSVL.